A selection of T cell receptor beta chains follows, all from one sample in a study of CD8 T cells in Susac syndrome. MiXCR, applied by TCRdb to the immunoSEQ multiplex PCR reads, yields one record per CDR3 protein. The sample carries about 60,000 distinct CDR3 sequences, around nine tenths recorded once. The sequenced sample consisted of CD8+ T cells from PBMCs. All receptors come from a human donor in good health. Both conserved end residues are part of each CDR3. Each record gives: D gene, V gene, J gene, clone size, CDR3 length, CDR3 protein, CDR3 DNA. The D gene is left open where the match is weak. Only part of the rows carry a size: once, few, many, or a class if the clone is expanded.

D: NA
V: TRBV9
J: TRBJ2-3
size: NA
length: 16
CDR3: CASSAGSDGIADTQYF
DNA: TGTGCCAGCAGCGCGGGGAGCGACGGGATCGCAGATACGCAGTATTTT

D: NA
V: TRBV4-1
J: TRBJ2-2
size: NA
length: 17
CDR3: CASSPIVRRVNTGELFF
DNA: TGCGCCAGCAGCCCCATAGTGCGAAGGGTGAACACCGGGGAGCTGTTTTTT

D: TRBD1
V: TRBV24-1
J: TRBJ2-3
size: NA
length: 14
CDR3: CATSGAGGEGTQYF
DNA: TGTGCCACCAGTGGGGCAGGGGGCGAAGGTACGCAGTATTTT

D: NA
V: TRBV5-1
J: TRBJ1-2
size: NA
length: 17
CDR3: CASSLSGVLNDNYGYTF
DNA: TGCGCCAGCAGCTTGTCCGGGGTACTAAATGACAACTATGGCTACACCTTC

D: NA
V: TRBV5-5
J: TRBJ2-7
size: NA
length: 15
CDR3: CASSLGSSSSYEQYF
DNA: TGTGCCAGCAGCTTGGGAAGTTCGAGCTCCTACGAGCAGTACTTC

D: TRBD1
V: TRBV7-8
J: TRBJ1-5
size: NA
length: 17
CDR3: CASSEAGTGGSNQPQHF
DNA: TGTGCCAGCAGCGAGGCCGGGACAGGGGGGAGCAATCAGCCCCAGCATTTT

D: NA
V: TRBV5-1
J: TRBJ1-1
size: once
length: 14
CDR3: CASSLTGFNTEAFF
DNA: TGCGCCAGCAGCTTGACAGGGTTTAACACTGAAGCTTTCTTT

D: NA
V: TRBV24-1
J: TRBJ2-2
size: NA
length: 14
CDR3: CATSEQGGTGELFF
DNA: TGTGCCACCAGTGAGCAGGGGGGCACCGGGGAGCTGTTTTTT

D: NA
V: TRBV7-6
J: TRBJ2-7
size: NA
length: 13
CDR3: CASGPGGFAEQYF
DNA: TGTGCCAGCGGGCCAGGCGGGTTTGCCGAGCAGTACTTC

D: NA
V: TRBV7-2
J: TRBJ2-7
size: NA
length: 13
CDR3: CASSGTRSYEQYF
DNA: TGTGCCAGCAGCGGGACTCGCTCCTACGAGCAGTACTTC

D: NA
V: TRBV6-2/TRBV6-3
J: TRBJ2-1
size: few
length: 11
CDR3: CASSYGARQFF
DNA: TGTGCCAGCAGTTACGGGGCGCGCCAGTTCTTC

D: TRBD2
V: TRBV12-3/TRBV12-4
J: TRBJ2-7
size: once
length: 14
CDR3: CASSGPGAGPEQYF
DNA: TGTGCCAGCAGTGGCCCGGGAGCGGGGCCCGAGCAGTACTTC

D: NA
V: TRBV18
J: TRBJ2-3
size: NA
length: 15
CDR3: CASSPNRDGTDTQYF
DNA: TGTGCCAGCTCACCTAACAGGGACGGAACAGATACGCAGTATTTT

D: NA
V: TRBV12-3/TRBV12-4
J: TRBJ2-7
size: NA
length: 13
CDR3: CASRTASSYEQYF
DNA: TGTGCCAGCAGGACAGCGAGCTCCTACGAGCAGTACTTC

D: NA
V: TRBV20-1
J: TRBJ1-1
size: NA
length: 13
CDR3: CSARDGENTEAFF
DNA: TGCAGTGCTAGAGATGGGGAGAACACTGAAGCTTTCTTT

D: NA
V: TRBV6-5
J: TRBJ1-6
size: NA
length: 15
CDR3: CASSPKPFYNSPLHF
DNA: TGTGCCAGCAGTCCTAAACCCTTCTATAATTCACCCCTCCACTTT

D: TRBD1
V: TRBV20-1
J: TRBJ2-7
size: NA
length: 14
CDR3: CSARDRTGPYEQYF
DNA: TGCAGTGCTAGAGACCGGACAGGCCCCTACGAGCAGTACTTC

D: NA
V: TRBV4-1
J: TRBJ1-2
size: once
length: 15
CDR3: CASSHGAALNYGYTF
DNA: TGCGCCAGCAGCCACGGAGCAGCCCTGAACTATGGCTACACCTTC

D: NA
V: TRBV7-9
J: TRBJ2-7
size: NA
length: 13
CDR3: CASSHARDYEQYF
DNA: TGTGCCAGCAGCCATGCCAGGGACTACGAGCAGTACTTC

D: NA
V: TRBV20-1
J: TRBJ2-7
size: NA
length: 13
CDR3: CSARDSGYYEQYF
DNA: TGCAGTGCTAGAGATTCCGGGTACTACGAGCAGTACTTC

D: NA
V: TRBV29-1
J: TRBJ1-2
size: once
length: 12
CDR3: CSVVNQGYGYTF
DNA: TGCAGCGTTGTCAACCAAGGCTATGGCTACACCTTC

D: TRBD1
V: TRBV6-4
J: TRBJ1-2
size: NA
length: 14
CDR3: CASSPGQANYGYTF
DNA: TGTGCCAGCAGCCCAGGACAGGCTAACTATGGCTACACCTTC

D: NA
V: TRBV7-9
J: TRBJ1-4
size: NA
length: 15
CDR3: CASSFGQLRHEKLFF
DNA: TGTGCCAGCAGTTTTGGGCAGCTCCGACATGAAAAACTGTTTTTT

D: TRBD1
V: TRBV29-1
J: TRBJ2-5
size: NA
length: 14
CDR3: CSVKATGGRETQYF
DNA: TGCAGCGTTAAAGCGACAGGGGGCCGGGAGACCCAGTACTTC